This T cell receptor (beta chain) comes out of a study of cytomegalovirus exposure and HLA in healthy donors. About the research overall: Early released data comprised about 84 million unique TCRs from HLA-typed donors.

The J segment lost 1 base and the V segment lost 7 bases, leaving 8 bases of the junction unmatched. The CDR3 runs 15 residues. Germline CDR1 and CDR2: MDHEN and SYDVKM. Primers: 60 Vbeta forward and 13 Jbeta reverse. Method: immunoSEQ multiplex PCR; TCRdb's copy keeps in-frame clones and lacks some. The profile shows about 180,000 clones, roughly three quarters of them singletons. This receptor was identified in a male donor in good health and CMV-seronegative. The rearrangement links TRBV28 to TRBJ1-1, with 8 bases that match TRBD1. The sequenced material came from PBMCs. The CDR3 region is CASMGQGAGNTEAFF. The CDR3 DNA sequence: TGTGCCAGCATGGGGCAGGGGGCGGGGAACACTGAAGCTTTCTTT.